This TCR beta chain is from a study of identical twins. This clonotype came up a few times. Germline V lookup: CDR1 MNHEY, CDR2 SVGAGI. This CDR3 comprises 14 residues. V lost 1 base, J lost 6 bases, and 11 bases lay in between. TCRdb ran MiXCR on the 5' RACE reads and lists one entry per CDR3 protein. Of hundreds of thousands of distinct CDR3 sequences in the sample, about 20% are singletons; the top ten hold roughly 13%. The same data also contributed to another study, on T cells expressing NK-cell markers.

The TCR was taken from a woman between 18 and 29 years old in good health. The chain joins TRBV6-5 to TRBJ2-3; possibly TRBD1 for D (6 bases). Sample: PBMCs. The CDR3 spells CASSYLQGVDTQYF. The CDR3, as DNA: TGTGCCAGCAGTTACTTACAGGGAGTTGATACGCAGTATTTT.